These 9 T cell receptor beta chains came from one sample sequenced in a study of T cell responses to AZD1222 COVID-19 vaccine. Sequencing was performed with immunoSEQ multiplex PCR; in TCRdb, only in-frame clones are kept and a portion is missing. The sample records fewer than 200,000 clones, approximately 90% being singletons. The sequenced sample was peripheral blood, obtained on day 0 of AZD1222 vaccination. These TCRs come from an adult in good health.

V and J are TRBV10-2 and TRBJ1-1; D not resolved. The V and J ends lost 6 bases and 0 bases respectively, with 8 bases between them. The CDR3 contains 13 residues. Germline loops: CDR1 WSHSY, CDR2 SAAADI. CDR3 coding DNA: TGCGCCAGCAGCCAGACATTGAACACTGAAGCTTTCTTT. This translates into CASSQTLNTEAFF.

This rearrangement joins TRBV6-5 to TRBJ1-3; TRBD1 is a possible D gene (5 bases). V was cut by 7 bases and J by 4 bases, with 17 bases left in between. CDR3 length: 15 residues. Germline V gene lookup returns CDR1 MNHEY and CDR2 SVGAGI. CDR3 in DNA: TGTGCCAGCACCCTTGGGGGTCCGACGGGAAACACCATATATTTT. Translated: CASTLGGPTGNTIYF.

The J gene is TRBJ2-1, the V gene TRBV4-3, with 8 bases aligning to TRBD2. Trimming at V came to 0 bases and at J to 7 bases, leaving 8 bases not matched to a gene. This CDR3 is 16 amino acids long. Germline V gene sequence: CDR1 LGHNA, CDR2 YSLEER. The chain's CDR3 is CASSQDATGGPNEQFF. The CDR3, as DNA: TGCGCCAGCAGCCAAGATGCAACGGGGGGGCCTAATGAGCAGTTCTTC.

V usage is TRBV4-3 and J usage is TRBJ1-4, with D possibly matching TRBD1 (5 bases). The V gene lost 3 bases and the J gene lost 8 bases, with 13 bases spanning the gap. Germline lookup yields CDR1 LGHNA and CDR2 YSLEER. CDR3 length: 14 residues. Written as DNA, the CDR3 is TGCGCCAGCAGCCAGCATTCAGGGAACGAAAAACTGTTTTTT. Encoded protein: CASSQHSGNEKLFF.

The V gene is TRBV14, the J gene TRBJ2-2; D not certain. CDR3 length equals 10 residues. Germline CDR1 SGHDN, CDR2 FVKESK. Trimming stripped 8 bases from V and 7 bases from J, with 5 bases between. The CDR3 protein is CASGHGELFF. Written as DNA, the CDR3 is TGTGCCAGCGGGCACGGGGAGCTGTTTTTT.

The chain uses TRBV11-3 and TRBJ2-3, with D maybe TRBD1 (5 bases). Between the trimmed V and J ends, which lost 1 base and 2 bases, there was a span of 10 bases. Germline CDR1 SGHNT, CDR2 YENEEA. The CDR3 length is 15 residues. The CDR3 reads CASSLGARDTDTQYF. The CDR3 DNA reads TGTGCCAGCAGCTTAGGGGCCAGGGACACAGATACGCAGTATTTT.

This rearrangement joins TRBV27 to TRBJ2-4; TRBD2 matches at 12 bases. CDR1 and CDR2 (germline): MNHEY, SMNVEV (reference sequence). The CDR3 has 15 residues. With V trimmed by 0 bases and J by 8 bases, 2 bases remained unmatched. CDR3 DNA: TGTGCCAGCAGTTTATCGACTAGCGGGGGAGACATTCAGTACTTC. Its protein is CASSLSTSGGDIQYF.

This chain joins TRBV30 and TRBJ2-7, with 11 bases fitting TRBD1. V was pared by 5 bases and J by 4 bases, with 7 bases of the junction left unmatched. This CDR3 region has 14 residues. Germline values: CDR1 GTSNPN, CDR2 SVGIG (reference sequence). The CDR3 region is CAWGTGTGGYEQYF. DNA for the CDR3: TGTGCCTGGGGGACCGGGACAGGGGGGTACGAGCAGTACTTC.

Details on this clone: A junction boundary mismatches the germline segment, possibly from a read error. The chain couples TRBV11-2 to TRBJ2-1; D not resolved. The CDR3 has 15 amino acids. Germline V CDR1 and CDR2: SGHAT, FQNNGV. CDR3 DNA: TGCGCCAGCAGCAACCTGGCAGGATCCTACAATGAGCAGTTCTTC. Its translation is CASSNLAGSYNEQFF.